This T cell receptor beta chain was observed in a study of identical twins. Study-wide results and limits: Out-of-frame alpha sequences common to twins exhibited a surplus of low generation probability.

This CDR3 has 16 residues. Per the germline V gene, CDR1 is SGHKS and CDR2 is YYEKEE (reference sequence). Trimming stripped 0 bases from V and 4 bases from J, with 15 bases between. The table lists this clonotype with a few counts. Its antigen is not identified. Each donor was a healthy Caucasian. A universal primer site arose from template switching, and cDNA bore unique molecular identifiers. Using its own MiXCR run on the 5' RACE reads, TCRdb lists one record per CDR3 protein. Here the sample spans a few hundred thousand distinct CDR3 sequences, roughly an eighth being singletons. These data were also reused for a study on yellow fever vaccine responses in identical twins.

The V call is TRBV5-5, the J call TRBJ2-3; tentative D call: TRBD1 (5 bases). The sample consisted of CD4+ T cells sorted from blood. This receptor was identified in a woman under 30 in good health. The CDR3 nucleotides are TGTGCCAGCAGCTTGGCAGTCTCAAAGGGGTCAGATACGCAGTATTTT. It is translated as CASSLAVSKGSDTQYF.